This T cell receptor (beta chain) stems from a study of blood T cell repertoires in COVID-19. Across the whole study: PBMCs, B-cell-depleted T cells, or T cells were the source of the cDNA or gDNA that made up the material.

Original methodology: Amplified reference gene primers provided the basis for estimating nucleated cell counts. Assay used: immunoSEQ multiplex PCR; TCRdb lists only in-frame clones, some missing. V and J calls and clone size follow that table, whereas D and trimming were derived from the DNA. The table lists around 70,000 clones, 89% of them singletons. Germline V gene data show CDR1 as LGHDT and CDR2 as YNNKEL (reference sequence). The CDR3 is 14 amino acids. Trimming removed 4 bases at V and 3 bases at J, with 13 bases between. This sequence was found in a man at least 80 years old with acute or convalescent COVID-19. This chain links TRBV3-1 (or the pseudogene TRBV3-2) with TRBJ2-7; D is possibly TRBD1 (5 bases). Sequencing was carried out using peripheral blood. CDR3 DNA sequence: TGTGCCAGCAGCCCATCGGACAACTACTACGAGCAGTACTTC. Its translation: CASSPSDNYYEQYF.